Below, one T cell receptor (beta chain) is given with its context. The antigen remains unidentified. TCRdb keeps only in-frame clones here, not all; method: immunoSEQ multiplex PCR. Here the sample spans about 63,000 clones, around three quarters being singletons. The sample belongs to a study of vaccination effects on CD4 cells after COVID-19. Peptide-pool stimulation followed by sequencing identified expanded antigen-specific CD4+ clonotypes in the ViraFEST assay. The culture ran for roughly 10 days before CD4+ T cells were isolated. Vaccinated recipients, who were negative for nucleocapsid antibodies, had no history of SARS-CoV-2 infection. In culture with roughly 10 IU/ml IL-2 and around 10 ug/ml peptides, PBMC were grown at 1.5 million to 2 million per well. IL-2 medium took the place of half the medium on both days 3 and 7. The germline V gene has CDR1 SEHNR and CDR2 FQNEAQ (reference sequence). V lost 8 bases and J 2 bases, leaving 9 bases between the germline ends. The CDR3 contains 12 residues.

This sequence joins TRBV7-9 and TRBJ1-2; D uncertain. The receptor's source is a human donor who received a COVID-19 vaccine. This specimen was CD4+ T cells from PBMCs cultured with HCoV-OC43 spike peptides, taken before COVID-19 vaccination. The subset denotes: HCoV-OC43 spike overlapping peptide pool stimulation. Here the CDR3 reads CASRAENYGYTF. The CDR3 DNA reads as TGTGCCAGCCGGGCGGAGAACTATGGCTACACCTTC.